A single sample is the source of the 7 T cell receptor beta chains below, sequenced in a study of blood T cells in healthy people across ages. A sample-barcoded 5' primer and a J-beta primer mix were used in a second PCR of about 7 to 12 cycles. Each CDR3 protein is one row after TCRdb ran MiXCR on the 5' RACE reads. The sample yields 910,000 or so distinct CDR3 sequences, roughly 51% seen once. The sample was blood. The receptors stem from a woman aged 60-70 years in good health.

This clonotype was counted a single time. The chain employs TRBV7-2 and TRBJ2-2; possibly TRBD2 for D (6 bases). The CDR3 has 16 residues. Trimming cost V 0 bases and J 0 bases, with 8 bases left between them. Looked up from germline, CDR1 is SGHTA and CDR2 is FQGNSA. CDR3 region: CASSLAGLPNTGELFF. DNA for the CDR3: TGTGCCAGCAGCTTAGCTGGACTACCGAACACCGGGGAGCTGTTTTTT.

This chain links TRBV10-3 with TRBJ2-7, with unresolved D. The ends were cut back, 3 bases at V and 0 bases at J, with 6 bases in the middle. The CDR3 covers 13 residues. Germline CDR1 reads ENHRY; CDR2 reads SYGVKD. This CDR3 is CAISDSISYEQYF. CDR3 DNA: TGTGCCATCAGTGACTCGATCTCCTACGAGCAGTACTTC.

CDR3 DNA: TGCGCCAGCAGCCACGGGACAATAGCCAAAAACATTCAGTACTTC. Translated, it gives CASSHGTIAKNIQYF. The genes are TRBV4-1 and TRBJ2-4; D is possibly TRBD1 (6 bases). Per germline, CDR1 MGHRA and CDR2 YSYEKL. The CDR3 extends over 15 amino acids. Trimming shortened V by 3 bases and J by 0 bases, and 9 bases separated the two germline ends.

This clonotype has more than one count but fewer than ten. This sequence joins TRBV7-9 and TRBJ2-1; TRBD2 matches at 10 bases. CDR3 size: 14 residues. The germline V gene encodes CDR1 SEHNR and CDR2 FQNEAQ (reference sequence). With V trimmed by 8 bases and J by 3 bases, 4 bases remained unmatched. CDR3 bases: TGTGCCAGCGAAAGCGGGAGGGACTACAATGAGCAGTTCTTC. It codes for CASESGRDYNEQFF.

The chain joins TRBV20-1 to TRBJ2-7; the D is unclear. Trimming shortened V by 6 bases and J by 0 bases, and 15 bases separated the two germline ends. This CDR3 is 14 amino acids long. Germline V gene lookup returns CDR1 DFQATT and CDR2 SNEGSKA (reference sequence). The chain's CDR3 is CSASLRYSSYEQYF. The DNA for the CDR3 is TGCAGTGCCTCCCTGAGATATAGCTCCTACGAGCAGTACTTC.

The CDR3 nucleotides are TGTGCCATCAGCGAGCATGCAGGGACCTCCTACGAGCAGTACTTC. It encodes CAISEHAGTSYEQYF. The chain links TRBV10-3 to TRBJ2-7, with D possibly being TRBD1 or TRBD2 (5 bases each). Looked up from germline, CDR1 is ENHRY and CDR2 is SYGVKD. Trimming took off 6 bases at V and 0 bases at J, with 15 bases between the two ends. CDR3 length: 15 amino acids.

This clonotype was seen a handful of times. This chain links TRBV28 with TRBJ1-1; D unclear. Trimming stripped 4 bases from V and 1 base from J, with 1 base between. The germline CDR1 and CDR2 sequences are MDHEN and SYDVKM. The CDR3 totals 11 residues. CDR3 sequence: CASSWNTEAFF. As DNA, the CDR3 is TGTGCCAGCAGTTGGAACACTGAAGCTTTCTTT.